This T cell receptor beta chain originates from a study of blood T cell repertoires in COVID-19. About the research overall: The United States, Italy and Spain were the sources of the acute and convalescent COVID-19 samples.

The assay was immunoSEQ multiplex PCR, and TCRdb's table has in-frame clones only and misses some. The sample has about 44,000 clones; under 90% are singletons. This clone has just one count. CDR1 and CDR2 from the germline V gene are SGHRS and YFSETQ. The CDR3 covers 17 residues. V shed 0 bases and J shed 1 base, with 16 bases lying between them. This TCR came from a human donor in a cohort sampled during active COVID-19. The chain recombines TRBV5-1 with TRBJ1-1, with D perhaps TRBD1 (5 bases). Sequenced: peripheral blood. CDR3 in amino acids: CASSLGAGQSWNTEAFF. The DNA of the CDR3 is TGCGCCAGCAGCTTGGGGGCAGGGCAGAGTTGGAACACTGAAGCTTTCTTT.